Below, 21 T cell receptor beta chains from the same sample are listed, as sequenced in a study of blood T cell repertoires in COVID-19 (TCRdb year 2020). Library preparation was by the immunoSEQ multiplex PCR assay. TCRdb's version of the immuneACCESS table is confined to in-frame rearrangements and falls short of the full clone set. An unresolved V gene accounts for under half of the shortfall where checked; the remainder is of unknown origin. The sample table records 35,000 to 45,000 clones; roughly 79% of these occur just once. About 33% of the sample is held by the ten biggest clonotypes. Sequenced sample: peripheral blood. The receptors derive from an elderly woman with acute or convalescent COVID-19.

The V call is TRBV29-1, the J call TRBJ2-7, with D unclear. Germline CDR1 reads SQVTM; CDR2 reads ANQGSEA. The CDR3 runs 13 residues. V lost 4 bases, J lost 4 bases, and 14 bases lay in between. CDR3 nucleotides: TGCAGCGTTGTAAGAGCCCGCCCGTACGAGCAGTACTTC. This encodes CSVVRARPYEQYF.

V usage is TRBV7-9 and J usage is TRBJ1-2; 8 nucleotides line up with TRBD1. This CDR3 comprises 16 residues. Germline assignment: CDR1 SEHNR and CDR2 FQNEAQ (reference sequence). V dropped 5 bases and J dropped 4; count of bases not matched to a gene: 12. The CDR3 nucleotides are TGTGCCAGCAGCCACCTTAGGGGACAGGCAATCTATGGCTACACCTTC. Translated, it gives CASSHLRGQAIYGYTF.

The rearrangement joins TRBV27 to TRBJ2-7; TRBD1 is a possible D gene (6 bases). Germline V gene sequence: CDR1 MNHEY, CDR2 SMNVEV (reference sequence). Trimming took off 3 bases at V and 2 bases at J, with 8 bases between the two ends. This CDR3 comprises 13 residues. The CDR3 reads CASSFNRAYEQYF. The CDR3 bases are TGTGCCAGCAGTTTCAACAGGGCCTACGAGCAGTACTTC.

The V gene is TRBV21-1, the J gene TRBJ2-1; the D call of TRBD2 is as the table states it, not checked on the DNA. TRBV21-1 is marked as a pseudogene. The CDR3 is 17 residues long. This chain's CDR3 is CASNRPSGRSSYNEQFF. In nucleotides, the CDR3 is TGTGCCAGCAATCGCCCAAGCGGGAGAAGCTCCTACAATGAGCAGTTCTTC.

A single count supports this clone. The junction does not match germline at one end; this may be a read error. V usage is TRBV7-7 and J usage is TRBJ1-2, with 7 bases matching TRBD1. The CDR3 has 13 amino acids. Germline V gene data show CDR1 as SSHAT and CDR2 as FNYEAQ (reference sequence). CDR3 sequence reads: CASSGDRSGVYTF. For the CDR3, the DNA is TGTGCTAGCAGTGGGGACAGATCCGGTGTCTACACCTTC.

The chain combines TRBV29-1 with TRBJ1-2, with TRBD1 identical over 8 bases. The CDR3 has 12 residues. CDR1 SQVTM and CDR2 ANQGSEA come from the germline V gene. V lost 6 bases to trimming and J lost 6 bases; unmatched junction nucleotides: 6. CDR3 in amino acids: CSVDGQGHGYTF. For the CDR3, the DNA is TGCAGCGTAGACGGACAGGGTCATGGCTACACCTTC.

The chain joins TRBV19 to TRBJ1-2; no firm D call. Per germline, CDR1 LNHDA and CDR2 SQIVND (reference sequence). CDR3 length: 13 residues. V lost 3 bases, J lost 4 bases, and 9 bases lay in between. The CDR3 reads CASSIPQFYGYTF. The CDR3 DNA follows: TGTGCCAGTAGTATTCCCCAGTTCTATGGCTACACCTTC.

This chain connects TRBV27 to TRBJ2-1, with a possible D match to TRBD1 (8 bases). This CDR3 has 17 amino acids. Germline CDR1 MNHEY, CDR2 SMNVEV (reference sequence). V was trimmed by 4 bases and J by 8 bases, leaving 24 bases between them. The CDR3 DNA reads as TGTGCCAGCAGTTCCCTCACAGGGGGAGGGCGGAGGGATGAGCAGTTCTTC. Translated, it gives CASSSLTGGGRRDEQFF.

The CDR3 DNA is TGTGCCAGCAGCCGCCCGACTAGCGGGATATTACAAGAGACCCAGTACTTC. Translation: CASSRPTSGILQETQYF. V is TRBV3-1 (or the pseudogene TRBV3-2) and J is TRBJ2-5, with TRBD2 matching over 11 bases. This CDR3 spans 17 amino acids. Germline V gene sequence: CDR1 LGHDT, CDR2 YNNKEL (reference sequence). The junction had 9 bases not matched to a gene; V was cut back by 4 bases and J by 2 bases.

This clone showed up just once. This chain links TRBV5-5 with TRBJ2-1; 12 nucleotides match TRBD2. The CDR3 length is 18 residues. Trimming cost V 2 bases and J 3 bases; bases outside gene matches: 9. Germline V gene data show CDR1 as SGHKS and CDR2 as YYEKEE (reference sequence). The CDR3 sequence is CASSLTELAGGIYNEQFF. Here the CDR3 DNA reads TGTGCCAGCAGCTTAACCGAACTAGCGGGAGGCATCTACAATGAGCAGTTCTTC.

The V and J genes are TRBV7-2 and TRBJ2-1, with 9 bases aligning to TRBD1. This CDR3 comprises 15 residues. V lost 6 bases to trimming and J lost 6 bases; unmatched junction nucleotides: 9. Germline CDR1 and CDR2: SGHTA and FQGNSA. The CDR3 sequence: CASRVPGQGINEQFF. In nucleotides, the CDR3 is TGTGCCAGCAGAGTCCCGGGACAGGGTATCAATGAGCAGTTCTTC.

The chain recombines TRBV6-6 with TRBJ1-5; D perhaps matches TRBD1 (5 bases). Trimming removed 6 bases at V and 1 base at J, with 13 bases between. CDR1 is MNHNY, CDR2 SVGAGI, per germline (reference sequence). This CDR3 is built from 15 residues. CDR3 residues: CASRNGPGSNQPQHF. The CDR3, as DNA: TGTGCCAGCAGGAACGGGCCAGGGAGCAATCAGCCCCAGCATTTT.

The chain recombines TRBV19 with TRBJ2-7; the D gene is possibly TRBD1 (6 bases). There are 14 residues in the CDR3. The V end lost 6 bases, the J end lost 2 bases, and 14 bases lay between the germline ends. Germline values: CDR1 LNHDA, CDR2 SQIVND (reference sequence). The chain's CDR3 is CASSPSDRTYEQYF. DNA of the CDR3: TGTGCCAGTAGCCCCTCGGACAGAACCTACGAGCAGTACTTC.

The chain employs TRBV29-1 and TRBJ1-2, with D tentatively TRBD1 (5 bases). The CDR3 runs to 12 residues. The V gene's germline CDR1 is SQVTM and CDR2 ANQGSEA. CDR3 nucleotide sequence: TGCAGTAGTGGGGGGGGAGAGGATGGCTACACCTTC. Translating it yields CSSGGGEDGYTF.

The chain has TRBV5-1 and TRBJ1-6; D uncertain. Germline assignment: CDR1 SGHRS and CDR2 YFSETQ. The CDR3 runs 16 residues. V was clipped by 2 bases and J by 7 bases, with 16 bases between them. This CDR3 reads CASSFRERGPNSPLHF. The CDR3 coding sequence is TGCGCCAGCAGCTTCCGGGAACGAGGGCCCAATTCACCCCTCCACTTT. The whole variable domain, filled in from reference TRBV5-1 and TRBJ1-6, reads KAGVTQTPRYLIKTRGQQVTLSCSPISGHRSVSWYQQTPGQGLQFLFEYFSETQRNKGNFPGRFSGRQFSNSRSEMNVSTLELGDSALYLCASSFRERGPNSPLHFGNGTRLTVT.

The V and J genes are TRBV7-2 and TRBJ2-3; 11 bases are a match to TRBD2. V dropped 1 base and J dropped 5; count of bases not matched to a gene: 5. CDR1 and CDR2 from the germline V gene are SGHTA and FQGNSA. This CDR3 region has 16 residues. The DNA of the CDR3 is TGTGCCAGCAGCTTAGTTAGCGGGAGGGTAGGAGATACGCAGTATTTT. Its translation: CASSLVSGRVGDTQYF.

The chain uses TRBV19 and TRBJ1-1, with D possibly being TRBD1 (5 bases). CDR3 length: 14 residues. The ends were cut back, 6 bases at V and 2 bases at J, with 13 bases in the middle. Per germline, CDR1 LNHDA and CDR2 SQIVND (reference sequence). This chain's CDR3 is CASRRGDRNTEAFF. The CDR3 DNA reads as TGTGCCAGTAGAAGAGGCGACAGAAACACTGAAGCTTTCTTT.

This chain links TRBV11-2 with TRBJ2-1, with TRBD2 matching 7 bases. Trimming at V came to 4 bases and at J to 6 bases, leaving 6 bases not matched to a gene. This CDR3 contains 14 residues. The germline V gene encodes CDR1 SGHAT and CDR2 FQNNGV. The CDR3 coding sequence is TGTGCCAGCAGCTCGAGGACTAGTGCCAATGAGCAGTTCTTC. Its protein product is CASSSRTSANEQFF.

The chain links TRBV10-3 to TRBJ1-2, with 9 bases fitting TRBD1. The trim removed 4 bases at V and 0 bases at J, leaving 3 bases unmatched. From germline, CDR1 is ENHRY and CDR2 SYGVKD. The CDR3 runs to 15 residues. The CDR3 DNA follows: TGTGCCATCAGTGCCGGGACAGGGCCTAACTATGGCTACACCTTC. Translated: CAISAGTGPNYGYTF.

The V gene is TRBV6-6, the J gene TRBJ2-5; D is unresolved. Trimming removed 2 bases from V and 7 bases from J, with 11 bases in between. The CDR3 has 13 amino acids. The germline V gene has CDR1 MNHNY and CDR2 SVGAGI (reference sequence). The CDR3 DNA reads TGTGCCAGCAGTTACGACTTTCTAGGGACCCAGTACTTC. As protein: CASSYDFLGTQYF.

The gene calls are TRBV1 and TRBJ1-6; no check of the table's D call, TRBD1, against the DNA was made. TRBV1 is an annotated pseudogene. The CDR3 is made up of 17 amino acids. This CDR3 reads CTSSQEFRDSYNSPLHF. In DNA, the CDR3 is TGCACCAGCAGCCAAGAATTCCGGGACAGCTATAATTCACCCCTCCACTTT.